Below are 24 T cell receptor beta chains sequenced from a single sample in a study of CD8+ T cells in alopecia areata. The treatment was: oral pan-JAK inhibitor, 5-10 mg twice daily. Extraction of RNA preceded its reverse transcription into cDNA, which served as the sequencing template. The data were produced by immunoSEQ multiplex PCR, yet TCRdb's version contains in-frame clones alone and is incomplete. Of fewer than 250,000 clones detected, 35% to 40% appear once; the ten largest clones hold around 0.48%. Sequences were derived from CD4+ T cells sorted from blood, sampled around week 31, from a patient treated with tofacitinib. The receptors stem from a human donor with alopecia areata.

This clone was observed a few times. J is TRBJ1-5 and V is TRBV27; D remains unclear. V lost 5 bases and J lost 9, with 17 bases in between. CDR3 length equals 14 residues. Germline CDR1 is MNHEY and CDR2 is SMNVEV (reference sequence). The CDR3 reads CASSPWTVSVPQHF. The CDR3 DNA is TGTGCCAGCAGTCCTTGGACGGTTAGTGTGCCCCAGCATTTT.

The chain links TRBV7-3 to TRBJ2-3; TRBD2 agrees at 11 bases. The CDR3 contains 17 residues. Germline loops: CDR1 SGHTA, CDR2 FQGTGA. The trim removed 5 bases at V and 4 bases at J, leaving 11 bases unmatched. The DNA of the CDR3 is TGTGCCAGCAGCACCGGGGCCGGGACTAGCGGCGCAGATACGCAGTATTTT. It encodes CASSTGAGTSGADTQYF.

The chain combines TRBV20-1 with TRBJ1-1; D not resolved. Germline-derived CDR1 and CDR2 are DFQATT and SNEGSKA (reference sequence). There are 11 residues in the CDR3. CDR3 loop: CSSRVNTEAFF. The CDR3 nucleotides read TGCAGCTCGAGAGTGAACACTGAAGCTTTCTTT.

This clone appeared a few times. The rearrangement links TRBV5-1 to TRBJ2-2; 7 bases agree with TRBD1. This CDR3 is 14 amino acids long. Germline V gives CDR1 SGHRS, CDR2 YFSETQ. V gave up 2 bases and J gave up 6 bases; unmatched junction bases: 4. CDR3 sequence: CASSLGTASGELFF. In DNA, the CDR3 is TGCGCCAGCAGCTTAGGGACAGCGTCCGGGGAGCTGTTTTTT.

In its sample, this clone was seen a few times. This chain links TRBV30 with TRBJ2-3; D perhaps matches TRBD1 (5 bases). Germline CDR1 GTSNPN, CDR2 SVGIG (reference sequence). The CDR3 has 12 residues. V was cut by 2 bases and J by 7 bases, with 10 bases left in between. The CDR3 reads CAWSPREYTQYF. As DNA, the CDR3 is TGTGCCTGGAGTCCCAGGGAATATACGCAGTATTTT.

This chain uses TRBV30 with TRBJ1-4; TRBD1 aligns across 8 bases. The CDR3 spans 14 residues. Per the germline V gene, CDR1 is GTSNPN and CDR2 is SVGIG (reference sequence). V dropped 2 bases and J dropped 8; count of bases not matched to a gene: 7. The CDR3 loop reads CAWSSAGGMEKLFF. CDR3 DNA: TGTGCCTGGAGTAGCGCAGGGGGCATGGAAAAACTGTTTTTT.

The rearrangement links TRBV19 to TRBJ2-1; D uncertain. V dropped 5 bases and J dropped 6 bases, with 14 bases sitting between them. Germline CDR1 is LNHDA and CDR2 is SQIVND (reference sequence). The CDR3 loop spans 14 amino acids. This CDR3 reads CASSLTLTGNEQFF. Written as DNA, the CDR3 is TGTGCCAGTAGTCTGACCCTTACTGGCAATGAGCAGTTCTTC.

The V gene is TRBV9, the J gene TRBJ2-5; D not certain. Germline CDR1 SGDLS, CDR2 YYNGEE. V dropped 3 bases and J dropped 3 bases, with 15 bases sitting between them. This CDR3 spans 15 amino acids. CDR3 sequence: CASSARMEIKETQYF. DNA of the CDR3: TGTGCCAGCAGCGCCCGGATGGAGATAAAAGAGACCCAGTACTTC.

In this sample, this clone turned up a few times. The CDR3 loop is CASSPSGSAETQYF. DNA for the CDR3: TGCGCCAGCAGTCCTAGCGGGAGTGCGGAGACCCAGTACTTC. This sequence joins TRBV5-1 and TRBJ2-5, with 10 bases identical to TRBD2. With 5 bases clipped from V and 5 bases from J, the junction kept 6 bases outside the gene matches. The CDR3 totals 14 residues. The germline gives CDR1 SGHRS, CDR2 YFSETQ.

This clone was detected a few times. This rearrangement joins TRBV2 to TRBJ1-5; D is unresolved. Germline V CDR1 and CDR2: SNHLY, FYNNEI. CDR3 length: 13 residues. V lost 5 bases and J 6 bases, leaving 11 bases between the germline ends. CDR3 DNA: TGTGCCAGCAGTTTCGAGGGATCTCAGCCCCAGCATTTT. As protein: CASSFEGSQPQHF.

About this clone: Distinct nucleotide sequences in the sample also encode this CDR3. The rearrangement joins TRBV30 to TRBJ1-2, with D maybe TRBD1 (6 bases). Germline CDR1 is GTSNPN and CDR2 is SVGIG (reference sequence). Trimming pared 2 bases from V and 4 bases from J, leaving 8 bases between. The CDR3 runs 12 residues. The CDR3 DNA reads as TGTGCCTGGAGTACAGGGAGCTATGGCTACACCTTC. This codes for CAWSTGSYGYTF.

The gene calls are TRBV29-1 and TRBJ2-2; TRBD1 aligns across 7 bases. J was trimmed by 4 bases and V by 6 bases; bases with no gene match: 11. This CDR3 contains 15 residues. Germline CDR1 SQVTM, CDR2 ANQGSEA. The CDR3 loop is CSVTGERLSTGELFF. Written as DNA, the CDR3 is TGCAGCGTAACAGGGGAGAGGTTGTCCACCGGGGAGCTGTTTTTT.

This clone was counted between two and nine times. The chain links TRBV7-9 to TRBJ1-1; D unclear. The germline V gene encodes CDR1 SEHNR and CDR2 FQNEAQ (reference sequence). V was cut by 1 base and J by 8 bases, with 8 bases left in between. CDR3 size: 12 residues. The CDR3 nucleotides are TGTGCCAGCAGCTTAGTTCGGACGGAAGCTTTCTTT. This translates into CASSLVRTEAFF.

As DNA, the CDR3 is TGTGCCTATTCTAGAGAGAGCACAGATACGCAGTATTTT. It codes for CAYSRESTDTQYF. This sequence joins TRBV30 and TRBJ2-3; D is unresolved. CDR1 is GTSNPN and CDR2 is SVGIG in the germline V gene (reference sequence). The CDR3 runs to 13 residues. V shed 7 bases and J shed 0 bases, with 11 bases lying between them.

This clone was seen only a few times. The gene calls are TRBV12-5 and TRBJ1-5; perhaps TRBD1 as D (6 bases). The germline CDR1 and CDR2 sequences are LGHNT and FRNRAP. The CDR3 consists of 16 residues. Trimming cost V 6 bases and J 0 bases, with 15 bases left between them. CDR3 sequence: CASGRDRNYSNQPQHF. CDR3 coding DNA: TGTGCTAGTGGCCGTGACAGGAATTATAGCAATCAGCCCCAGCATTTT.

This clone was seen more than once but under ten times. The chain recombines TRBV7-9 with TRBJ1-6; D possibly corresponds to TRBD1 (5 bases). Germline V gives CDR1 SEHNR, CDR2 FQNEAQ (reference sequence). This CDR3 comprises 15 residues. Trimming stripped 2 bases from V and 5 bases from J, with 10 bases between. In nucleotides, the CDR3 is TGTGCCAGCAGCTTACCGGGACGGCATAATTCACCCCTCCACTTT. Its translation is CASSLPGRHNSPLHF.

DNA for the CDR3: TGTGCCTGGGGACAGGGGAAGCGGGGCTACACCTTC. Translating gives CAWGQGKRGYTF. This sequence joins TRBV30 and TRBJ1-2, with 9 bases aligning to TRBD1. Germline V gene sequence: CDR1 GTSNPN, CDR2 SVGIG (reference sequence). V was pared by 5 bases and J by 8 bases, with 6 bases of the junction left unmatched. The CDR3 loop spans 12 amino acids.

The gene calls are TRBV2 and TRBJ1-4, with TRBD1 matching 12 bases. V was clipped by 6 bases and J by 7 bases; unmatched bases: 12. This CDR3 has 17 residues. CDR1 and CDR2 from the germline V gene are SNHLY and FYNNEI. The CDR3 sequence: CASSQRGTGGFGEKLFF. CDR3 nucleotide sequence: TGTGCCAGCAGCCAAAGGGGGACAGGGGGCTTCGGTGAAAAACTGTTTTTT.

This clone was seen only a few times. The J gene is TRBJ2-1, the V gene TRBV7-2, with D possibly TRBD1 on 6 matching bases. The V end lost 4 bases, the J end lost 3 bases, and 10 bases lay between the germline ends. The CDR3 runs to 14 residues. CDR1 and CDR2 from the germline V gene are SGHTA and FQGNSA. CDR3 sequence: CASSSRDNYNEQFF. CDR3 DNA: TGTGCCAGCAGCTCCCGGGACAACTACAATGAGCAGTTCTTC.

The genes are TRBV27 and TRBJ1-1; 10 bases match TRBD1. V was pared by 8 bases and J by 5 bases, with 8 bases of the junction left unmatched. The CDR3 loop spans 14 amino acids. Per the germline V gene, CDR1 is MNHEY and CDR2 is SMNVEV (reference sequence). The DNA for the CDR3 is TGTGCCAGCTGGGACAGGGGCCCGGGGACTGAAGCTTTCTTT. This translates into CASWDRGPGTEAFF.

The chain employs TRBV7-2 and TRBJ2-2, with 7 bases identical to TRBD2. Germline assignment: CDR1 SGHTA and CDR2 FQGNSA. V lost 6 bases, J lost 1 base, and 2 bases stayed unmatched. CDR3 length: 14 amino acids. In DNA, the CDR3 is TGTGCCAGCAGGGGAGGGAGGAACACCGGGGAGCTGTTTTTT. This encodes CASRGGRNTGELFF.

This clone came up once. Here the CDR3 DNA reads TGCGCCAGCAGCTTCTCGACAGGGGATGGCTACACCTTC. Its protein is CASSFSTGDGYTF. V gene TRBV5-1 combines with J gene TRBJ1-2; 8 bases are a match to TRBD1. This CDR3 spans 13 amino acids. The germline gives CDR1 SGHRS, CDR2 YFSETQ. V shed 2 bases, J shed 6 bases, and the junction held 3 bases outside the gene matches.

V and J are TRBV6-5 and TRBJ1-1, with a weak D call TRBD1 (5 bases). Germline V CDR1 and CDR2: MNHEY, SVGAGI. Deletions cut 0 bases from V and 0 bases from J, with 11 bases between. The CDR3 has 16 amino acids. CDR3 nucleotides: TGTGCCAGCAGTTACTCACGGGGCGGGATGAACACTGAAGCTTTCTTT. Its translation: CASSYSRGGMNTEAFF.

The genes are TRBV7-3 and TRBJ2-1, with TRBD2 matching over 14 bases. Trimming took 3 bases from V and 6 from J; bases not matched to a gene: 1. This CDR3 comprises 15 residues. Germline-derived CDR1 and CDR2 are SGHTA and FQGTGA. CDR3 loop: CASSFGLAGGNEQFF. In nucleotides, the CDR3 is TGTGCCAGCAGCTTTGGACTAGCGGGAGGCAATGAGCAGTTCTTC.